A selection of T cell receptor beta chains follows, all from one sample in a study of blood T cell repertoires in COVID-19. This table comes from immunoSEQ multiplex PCR, and its TCRdb copy is limited to in-frame clones, with some not included. The sample consists of approximately 260,000 clones, almost 90% of them appearing once. Sequencing was performed on peripheral blood. The origin of the receptors is a woman between 55 and 75 years old with COVID-19, enrolled during active disease. Both conserved end residues are part of each CDR3. The D gene is left open where the match is weak. Expanded clones are given a class, and other clones once, few, many or no size at all.

J | V | length | size | D | CDR3 | DNA
TRBJ1-1 | TRBV5-1 | 14 | NA | NA | CASSLVEGHTEAFF | TGCGCCAGCAGCTTGGTGGAGGGTCACACTGAAGCTTTCTTT
TRBJ2-7 | TRBV5-1 | 15 | NA | NA | CASSLGGTYSYEQYF | TGCGCCAGCAGCTTGGGAGGGACATACTCCTACGAGCAGTACTTC
TRBJ2-1 | TRBV9 | 13 | NA | NA | CASSPPGRHEQFF | TGTGCCAGCAGCCCCCCGGGGAGGCATGAGCAGTTCTTC
TRBJ2-3 | TRBV29-1 | 13 | NA | TRBD1 | CSVGQGGADTQYF | TGCAGCGTTGGACAGGGGGGGGCAGATACGCAGTATTTT
TRBJ1-3 | TRBV5-1 | 16 | NA | NA | CASSLDGAISGNTIYF | TGCGCCAGCAGCTTGGATGGGGCCATCTCTGGAAACACCATATATTTT
TRBJ2-3 | TRBV5-1 | 17 | NA | TRBD1 | CASSQQLPGQGSDTQYF | TGCGCCAGCAGCCAACAACTCCCGGGACAGGGTTCAGATACGCAGTATTTT
TRBJ1-1 | TRBV3-1/TRBV3-2 | 15 | NA | NA | CASSQGEGRVTEAFF | TGTGCCAGCAGCCAAGGGGAGGGGCGTGTGACTGAAGCTTTCTTT
TRBJ2-1 | TRBV6-2/TRBV6-3 | 17 | NA | NA | CASSYSHEGEPYNEQFF | TGTGCCAGCAGTTACTCTCACGAAGGGGAACCCTACAATGAGCAGTTCTTC
TRBJ2-2 | TRBV7-2 | 14 | NA | NA | CASSLLLNTGELFF | TGTGCCAGCAGCTTACTACTAAACACCGGGGAGCTGTTTTTT
TRBJ1-5 | TRBV12-3/TRBV12-4 | 13 | NA | NA | CASSRQSNQPQHF | TGTGCCAGCAGTAGACAGAGCAATCAGCCCCAGCATTTT
TRBJ1-5 | TRBV7-9 | 14 | NA | TRBD1 | CASSSRDRTQPQHF | TGTGCCAGCAGCTCCCGGGACAGGACTCAGCCCCAGCATTTT
TRBJ1-3 | TRBV3-1/TRBV3-2 | 14 | NA | NA | CASSPTGLGNTIYF | TGTGCCAGCAGCCCTACAGGGCTCGGAAACACCATATATTTT
TRBJ2-2 | TRBV27 | 15 | NA | NA | CASSLSAGITGELFF | TGTGCCAGCAGTTTATCAGCCGGGATCACCGGGGAGCTGTTTTTT
TRBJ1-5 | TRBV5-6 | 13 | NA | NA | CASSLGAGQPQHF | TGTGCCAGCAGCTTGGGGGCCGGTCAGCCCCAGCATTTT
TRBJ1-3 | TRBV7-2 | 15 | NA | NA | CASSPVGGAGNTIYF | TGTGCCAGCAGCCCTGTCGGCGGGGCTGGAAACACCATATATTTT
TRBJ1-4 | TRBV30 | 15 | NA | NA | CAWSDRGGANEKLFF | TGTGCCTGGAGTGATCGTGGGGGGGCTAATGAAAAACTGTTTTTT
TRBJ1-3 | TRBV21-1 | 16 | NA | NA | CASSIRGSSSGNTIYF | TGTGCCAGCAGCATAAGAGGTTCCAGCTCTGGAAACACCATATATTTT
TRBJ1-2 | TRBV7-3 | 16 | NA | TRBD1 | CASSLNGDRAGYGYTF | TGTGCCAGCAGCTTAAACGGGGACAGGGCGGGTTATGGCTACACCTTC
TRBJ2-1 | TRBV25-1 | 15 | NA | NA | CASSGARTVNNEQFF | TGTGCCAGCAGTGGAGCTAGGACAGTAAACAATGAGCAGTTCTTC
TRBJ1-5 | TRBV2 | 13 | few | NA | CASQDLGNQPQHF | TGTGCCAGTCAGGATCTTGGCAATCAGCCCCAGCATTTT